What follows are 25 T cell receptor beta chains derived from one specimen sequenced in a study of untreated major depressive disorder. General study points: CD4+ T cells from depressed patients used TRBV05-01 (Vbeta 5.1) more often than controls.

Profiled with immunoSEQ multiplex PCR; TCRdb holds only in-frame clones, not every one. The sample consists of under 20,000 clones, roughly 90% of them appearing once. Antigen specificity for these receptors is unknown. The sample consisted of CD4+ T cells from PBMCs. The receptors stem from a middle-aged woman with major depressive disorder.

The chain joins TRBV5-1 to TRBJ1-2; 9 bases are a match to TRBD1. The length of the CDR3 is 15 residues. Germline CDR1 SGHRS, CDR2 YFSETQ. V dropped 1 base and J dropped 7; count of bases not matched to a gene: 8. CDR3 protein: CASSLWDRAGGGYTF. CDR3 bases: TGCGCCAGCAGCTTGTGGGACAGGGCCGGGGGTGGCTACACCTTC. Supplemented by reference TRBV5-1 and TRBJ1-2, the full variable domain reads KAGVTQTPRYLIKTRGQQVTLSCSPISGHRSVSWYQQTPGQGLQFLFEYFSETQRNKGNFPGRFSGRQFSNSRSEMNVSTLELGDSALYLCASSLWDRAGGGYTFGSGTRLTVV.

The rearrangement links TRBV29-1 to TRBJ2-1, with no clear D. CDR3 length: 16 amino acids. Trimming took off 1 base at V and 5 bases at J, with 18 bases between the two ends. Per the germline V gene, CDR1 is SQVTM and CDR2 is ANQGSEA. The CDR3 nucleotides are TGCAGCGTTGAAGGAAGCCTCCGAAAGCAAGACAATGAGCAGTTCTTC. Encoded protein: CSVEGSLRKQDNEQFF.

The chain uses TRBV11-2 and TRBJ1-2, with no clear D. This CDR3 has 13 residues. Germline V gene lookup returns CDR1 SGHAT and CDR2 FQNNGV. V lost 6 bases and J lost 5, with 13 bases in between. The chain's CDR3 is CASSQTDGYGYTF. Written as DNA, the CDR3 is TGTGCCAGCAGTCAAACAGATGGGTATGGCTACACCTTC.

V is TRBV6-5 and J is TRBJ1-1; tentative D call: TRBD1 (6 bases). The CDR3 is 14 amino acids. Trimming left V 6 bases short and J 6 bases short, with 17 bases between. Germline V lookup: CDR1 MNHEY, CDR2 SVGAGI. The CDR3 DNA reads TGTGCCAGCAGATCCGAGCAGGGGAAGGCTGAAGCTTTCTTT. It specifies CASRSEQGKAEAFF.

This chain joins TRBV9 and TRBJ2-7; TRBD2 matches at 10 bases. The CDR3 length is 15 residues. V shed 0 bases, J shed 3 bases, and the junction held 3 bases outside the gene matches. The V gene's germline CDR1 is SGDLS and CDR2 YYNGEE. The CDR3 DNA sequence: TGTGCCAGCAGCGTAGAGGTAGCGGGGGGCTACGAGCAGTACTTC. Protein product: CASSVEVAGGYEQYF.

The gene calls are TRBV5-4 and TRBJ2-1; no reliable D call. CDR1 and CDR2 (germline): SGHNT, YYREEE (reference sequence). V lost 0 bases, J lost 0 bases, and 10 bases lay in between. The CDR3 totals 16 residues. In DNA form, the CDR3 reads TGTGCCAGCAGCTTGGAGGCGGTAAGCTCCTACAATGAGCAGTTCTTC. Protein sequence: CASSLEAVSSYNEQFF.

The chain links TRBV7-6 to TRBJ2-7; D is unresolved. CDR3 size: 12 residues. Germline loops: CDR1 SGHVS, CDR2 FNYEAQ. V was trimmed by 2 bases and J by 4 bases, leaving 6 bases between them. The CDR3 DNA sequence: TGTGCCAGCAGCTTATTAGGGTACGAGCAGTACTTC. Translating it yields CASSLLGYEQYF.

The V gene is TRBV5-1, the J gene TRBJ1-1, with TRBD1 matching over 7 bases. Per germline, CDR1 SGHRS and CDR2 YFSETQ. This CDR3 region has 13 residues. The J segment lost 11 bases and the V segment lost 0 bases, leaving 7 bases of the junction unmatched. The CDR3 nucleotides read TGCGCCAGCAGCTTGGGGACAGGCGGCTCGGCTTTCTTT. Its translation is CASSLGTGGSAFF.

The V call is TRBV11-2, the J call TRBJ1-4; D gene unclear. Trimming took off 1 base at V and 0 bases at J, with 3 bases between the two ends. Germline assignment: CDR1 SGHAT and CDR2 FQNNGV. The CDR3 extends over 14 amino acids. CDR3 coding DNA: TGTGCCAGCAGCTTAGGAGCAACTAATGAAAAACTGTTTTTT. Protein sequence: CASSLGATNEKLFF.

This chain joins TRBV30 and TRBJ1-1; D not certain. The CDR3 has 11 amino acids. V was trimmed by 2 bases and J by 5 bases, leaving 6 bases between them. CDR1 and CDR2 (germline): GTSNPN, SVGIG (reference sequence). DNA of the CDR3: TGTGCCTGGAGTCCGGTTACTGAAGCTTTCTTT. This translates into CAWSPVTEAFF.

The chain joins TRBV18 to TRBJ1-3, with D perhaps matching TRBD1 (5 bases). The CDR3 totals 15 residues. Germline V gene lookup returns CDR1 KGHSH and CDR2 LQKENI. The V gene lost 1 base and the J gene lost 0 bases, with 7 bases spanning the gap. The CDR3 region has the DNA TGTGCCAGCTCACCACAGACAGACTCTGGAAACACCATATATTTT. The encoded protein is CASSPQTDSGNTIYF. Combining the CDR3 with reference TRBV18 and TRBJ1-3 gives the whole variable domain NAGVMQNPRHLVRRRGQEARLRCSPMKGHSHVYWYRQLPEEGLKFMVYLQKENIIDESGMPKERFSAEFPKEGPSILRIQQVVRGDSAAYFCASSPQTDSGNTIYFGEGSWLTVV.

V is TRBV23-1 and J is TRBJ1-5; tentatively, D is TRBD1 (5 bases). TRBV23-1 is known as an ORF, though its function is uncertain. The CDR3 runs to 16 residues. The ends were cut back, 0 bases at V and 7 bases at J, with 16 bases in the middle. The CDR3 bases are TGCGCCAGCAGTCAATCGGGGGATGGGGAAGAACAGCCCCAGCATTTT. Amino acids: CASSQSGDGEEQPQHF.

V usage is TRBV5-4 and J usage is TRBJ2-5; D is perhaps TRBD2 (7 bases). The CDR3 is 14 amino acids. Germline loops: CDR1 SGHNT, CDR2 YYREEE (reference sequence). Trimming took off 2 bases at V and 6 bases at J, with 14 bases between the two ends. The DNA of the CDR3 is TGTGCCAGCAGCTTAAGTGGGGGGGCCCAGACCCAGTACTTC. This sequence encodes CASSLSGGAQTQYF. Full variable domain (remainder filled in from reference TRBV5-4 and TRBJ2-5): ETGVTQSPTHLIKTRGQQVTLRCSSQSGHNTVSWYQQALGQGPQFIFQYYREEENGRGNFPPRFSGLQFPNYSSELNVNALELDDSALYLCASSLSGGAQTQYFGPGTRLLVL.

V is TRBV5-1 and J is TRBJ2-3; D possibly corresponds to TRBD2 (5 bases). Trimming removed 2 bases at V and 8 bases at J, with 9 bases between. This CDR3 comprises 12 residues. The germline gives CDR1 SGHRS, CDR2 YFSETQ. Here the CDR3 reads CASSFYSGTQYF. DNA of the CDR3: TGCGCCAGCAGCTTCTACAGCGGTACGCAGTATTTT.

This clone has just one count. The rearrangement joins TRBV30 to TRBJ2-3, with 9 nucleotides matching TRBD2. The CDR3 covers 13 residues. Germline V gives CDR1 GTSNPN, CDR2 SVGIG (reference sequence). The junction had 4 bases not matched to a gene; V was cut back by 2 bases and J by 7 bases. The DNA for the CDR3 is TGTGCCTGGAGTTCGGCGGGGGGGTATACGCAGTATTTT. Protein: CAWSSAGGYTQYF.

The J gene is TRBJ2-7, the V gene TRBV6-6; a possible D gene is TRBD1 (6 bases). Germline V gene data show CDR1 as MNHNY and CDR2 as SVGAGI (reference sequence). This CDR3 comprises 12 residues. The ends were cut back, 10 bases at V and 2 bases at J, with 12 bases in the middle. The CDR3 DNA reads as TGTGCCACAAGACAGGTGGCCTACGAGCAGTACTTC. It specifies CATRQVAYEQYF.

The chain couples TRBV27 to TRBJ1-1; D unclear. With 3 bases removed from V and 1 base from J, the gap between germline ends came to 18 bases. This CDR3 spans 17 amino acids. Germline assignment: CDR1 MNHEY and CDR2 SMNVEV (reference sequence). DNA of the CDR3: TGTGCCAGCAGTTTCCCCCCCCCGGAGAGGGAGAACACTGAAGCTTTCTTT. It specifies CASSFPPPERENTEAFF.

The chain has TRBV4-1 and TRBJ2-5, with D perhaps being TRBD1 or TRBD2 (5 bases each). Trimming removed 4 bases at V and 2 bases at J, with 11 bases between. The CDR3 sequence is 14 residues long. Per germline, CDR1 MGHRA and CDR2 YSYEKL. This CDR3 is CASSPGTGQETQYF. The CDR3 DNA reads as TGCGCCAGCAGCCCTGGGACGGGGCAAGAGACCCAGTACTTC.

The chain joins TRBV4-2 to TRBJ1-2, with no clear D. The CDR3 covers 13 residues. CDR1 is LGHNA and CDR2 is YNFKEQ in the germline V gene. V was shortened by 5 bases and J by 8 bases, with 15 bases between the two germline ends. CDR3 DNA sequence: TGTGCCAGCAGCACGAGCCCCCCCTGGGGCTACACCTTC. Translated, it gives CASSTSPPWGYTF.

CDR3 coding DNA: TGCAGCGCTTGGGGGGTTTCTGAAGCTTTCTTT. It yields the protein CSAWGVSEAFF. This sequence joins TRBV29-1 and TRBJ1-1; TRBD1 might be the D (5 bases). CDR1 and CDR2 (germline): SQVTM, ANQGSEA. The CDR3 contains 11 residues. The V gene lost 7 bases and the J gene lost 6 bases, with 12 bases spanning the gap.

The CDR3 nucleotides are TGTGCCAGCAGCCGATTTCCCCCAGGGAATGGCTACACCTTC. The encoded protein is CASSRFPPGNGYTF. The V and J genes are TRBV7-2 and TRBJ1-2; weak D call: TRBD1 (5 bases). The CDR3 is 14 amino acids. Germline assignment: CDR1 SGHTA and CDR2 FQGNSA. The V end lost 5 bases, the J end lost 6 bases, and 16 bases lay between the germline ends.

The chain's CDR3 is CASGDRTNYGYTF. CDR3 sequence (DNA): TGCGCCAGCGGGGACAGAACTAACTATGGCTACACCTTC. This chain connects TRBV5-1 to TRBJ1-2; 7 bases fit TRBD1. The junction had 3 bases not matched to a gene; V was cut back by 7 bases and J by 0 bases. Germline assignment: CDR1 SGHRS and CDR2 YFSETQ. This CDR3 has 13 amino acids.

The V gene is TRBV4-2, the J gene TRBJ1-2, with unresolved D. Trimming pared 1 base from V and 5 bases from J, leaving 8 bases between. CDR3 length: 13 residues. Germline-derived CDR1 and CDR2 are LGHNA and YNFKEQ. As DNA, the CDR3 is TGTGCCAGCAGCCAAGGGGTGGTTTATGGCTACACCTTC. Encoded protein: CASSQGVVYGYTF.

The rearrangement joins TRBV7-6 to TRBJ2-1; D could derive from TRBD1 or TRBD2 (6 bases each). V lost 2 bases to trimming and J lost 7 bases, with 21 bases between them. Germline CDR1 is SGHVS and CDR2 is FNYEAQ. This CDR3 region has 17 residues. CDR3 sequence reads: CASSLSWRGFIRNEQFF. DNA for the CDR3: TGTGCCAGCAGCTTATCGTGGAGGGGGTTCATTAGAAATGAGCAGTTCTTC.

V gene TRBV5-1 combines with J gene TRBJ2-1; tentatively, D is TRBD2 (5 bases). CDR3 length: 15 residues. Deletions cut 0 bases from V and 6 bases from J, with 13 bases between. Germline-derived CDR1 and CDR2 are SGHRS and YFSETQ. As DNA, the CDR3 is TGCGCCAGCAGCTTGGCCGGGATAGGTAGCAATGAGCAGTTCTTC. Translating it yields CASSLAGIGSNEQFF.